This entry lists 17 T cell receptor beta chains sequenced from one sample in a study of vaccination and CD4 T cells after COVID-19 (dated by TCRdb to 2022 to 2024). No antigens are known for them. Preparation of the library involved PCR. Sequencing relied on an Illumina iSeq 100. TCR sequencing of DNA from cultured CD4+ T cells used the Oncomine TCR Beta short-read assay at the Johns Hopkins FTIC core. TCRdb reworked the public reads: Q25 trimming with fastp, MiXCR clone assembly, productive beta chains retained. For every CDR3 protein sequence, its rows merge into one entry that carries the most common genes and DNA. This sample lists more than 10,000 distinct CDR3 sequences; 30% to 35% were detected once. The ten largest clonotypes hold roughly 14% of the sample. Explained via the paper, the treatment or condition label denotes: 10-day PBMC culture with coronavirus spike peptide pools or control peptides (ViraFEST assay).

The sample here was CD4+ T cells from blood, cultured in vitro, taken after SARS-CoV-2 vaccination. These TCRs come from a human donor who had recovered from COVID-19.

This clonotype was observed a handful of times. This chain uses TRBV7-6 with TRBJ2-3, with 8 bases lining up with TRBD2. Germline V CDR1 and CDR2: SGHVS, FNYEAQ. The length of the CDR3 is 15 residues. The V segment lost 2 bases and the J segment 3 bases; nucleotides outside the gene matches: 4. CDR3 nucleotide sequence: TGTGCCAGCAGCTTATTGAGCGGGAGTACAGATACGCAGTATTTT. Amino acid sequence: CASSLLSGSTDTQYF.

This clonotype was counted only a few times. The V gene is TRBV7-2, the J gene TRBJ2-3; 7 bases are shared with TRBD2. Germline V lookup: CDR1 SGHTA, CDR2 FQGNSA. The CDR3 sequence is 18 residues long. J gave up 1 base and V 2 bases, and 12 bases lay outside the gene matches. CDR3 in amino acids: CASSLRLGEGPRTDTQYF. Written as DNA, the CDR3 is TGTGCCAGCAGCTTAAGGCTGGGGGAGGGCCCTCGCACAGATACGCAGTATTTT. Full variable domain (outside the CDR3, taken from reference TRBV7-2 and TRBJ2-3): GAGVSQSPSNKVTEKGKDVELRCDPISGHTALYWYRQSLGQGLEFLIYFQGNSAPDKSGLPSDRFSAERTGGSVSTLTIQRTQQEDSAVYLCASSLRLGEGPRTDTQYFGPGTRLTVL.

This chain links TRBV20-1 with TRBJ1-1; the D is unclear. CDR3 length: 14 amino acids. Between the trimmed V and J ends, which lost 4 bases and 0 bases, there was a span of 12 bases. CDR1 and CDR2 (germline): DFQATT, SNEGSKA (reference sequence). The DNA for the CDR3 is TGCAGTGCTACCCCCCCGGCACTGAACACTGAAGCTTTCTTT. It codes for CSATPPALNTEAFF.

This clonotype was counted a few times. The rearrangement uses TRBV27 and TRBJ2-7; TRBD2 aligns across 8 bases. Germline CDR1 reads MNHEY; CDR2 reads SMNVEV (reference sequence). The V gene end was trimmed by 2 bases and the J gene end by 6 bases; junction bases not matched to a gene: 24. The CDR3 covers 20 residues. This chain's CDR3 is CASSLKPLLSGITYRGEQYF. CDR3 bases: TGTGCCAGCAGTTTAAAGCCCCTCCTTAGCGGGATTACCTACCGGGGCGAGCAGTACTTC.

This clonotype occurred a few times. This chain uses TRBV7-9 with TRBJ2-3; D unclear. The CDR3 covers 12 residues. Trimming pared 5 bases from V and 7 bases from J, leaving 10 bases between. Germline assignment: CDR1 SEHNR and CDR2 FQNEAQ (reference sequence). The CDR3 DNA sequence: TGTGCCAGCAGCCCAAGTTGGAATACGCAGTATTTT. This codes for CASSPSWNTQYF. Filled out from reference TRBV7-9 and TRBJ2-3, the complete variable domain reads DTGVSQNPRHKITKRGQNVTFRCDPISEHNRLYWYRQTLGQGPEFLTYFQNEAQLEKSRLLSDRFSAERPKGSFSTLEIQRTEQGDSAMYLCASSPSWNTQYFGPGTRLTVL.

V and J are TRBV30 and TRBJ1-2; D might be TRBD1 (5 bases). CDR3 length: 12 residues. Germline V gene sequence: CDR1 GTSNPN, CDR2 SVGIG (reference sequence). V was clipped by 5 bases and J by 8 bases, with 15 bases between them. CDR3: CAWLKQAGGYTF. The DNA of the CDR3 is TGTGCCTGGCTGAAACAGGCGGGGGGCTACACCTTC. The full variable domain, its missing parts supplied by reference TRBV30 and TRBJ1-2, is SQTIHQWPATLVQPVGSPLSLECTVEGTSNPNLYWYRQAAGRGLQLLFYSVGIGQISSEVPQNLSASRPQDRQFILSSKKLLLSDSGFYLCAWLKQAGGYTFGSGTRLTVV.

This clonotype has a handful of counts. The chain is built from TRBV7-2 and TRBJ1-4, with 9 bases aligning to TRBD1. The germline V gene encodes CDR1 SGHTA and CDR2 FQGNSA. The CDR3 is 19 amino acids. V shed 0 bases and J 4 bases; nucleotides not matched to a gene: 12. The CDR3 is CASSLAQSNRGRFNEKLFF. CDR3 in DNA: TGTGCCAGCAGCTTAGCGCAGTCGAACAGGGGGCGCTTTAATGAAAAACTGTTTTTT.

The table lists this clonotype with a few counts. The genes are TRBV20-1 and TRBJ2-7; 12 nucleotides match TRBD2. Germline lookup yields CDR1 DFQATT and CDR2 SNEGSKA (reference sequence). The V and J ends lost 5 bases and 7 bases, in that order; junction bases with no gene match: 9. This CDR3 region has 14 residues. The CDR3 DNA reads as TGCAGTGCTTGGACTAGCGGGATATCGGGGGAGCAGTACTTC. This sequence encodes CSAWTSGISGEQYF.

The CDR3 DNA is TGTGCCAGCAGCAACGGGATACGTCGAAACAGGGGCCGGGGAGCTTTCTTT. Protein: CASSNGIRRNRGRGAFF. This rearrangement joins TRBV21-1 to TRBJ1-1; TRBD1, the table's D call, lacks a check against the DNA. TRBV21-1 is shown as a pseudogene. This CDR3 has 17 amino acids.

This rearrangement joins TRBV6-5 to TRBJ1-3; D is unclear. V lost 0 bases to trimming and J lost 0 bases, with 3 bases between them. Germline CDR1 is MNHEY and CDR2 is SVGAGI. CDR3 length equals 14 residues. CDR3 residues: CASSYSGSGNTIYF. Here the CDR3 DNA reads TGTGCCAGCAGTTACTCGGGCTCTGGAAACACCATATATTTT.

This clonotype occurred a few times. The CDR3: CASSVRDNQPQHF. In DNA form, the CDR3 reads TGTGCCAGCAGTGTCAGGGACAATCAGCCCCAGCATTTT. The V call is TRBV6-1, the J call TRBJ1-5, with TRBD1 as a possible D gene (5 bases). Trimming cost V 4 bases and J 3 bases, with 7 bases left between them. The CDR3 has 13 amino acids. Germline V gives CDR1 MNHNS, CDR2 SASEGT.

V usage is TRBV24-1 and J usage is TRBJ2-1; D might be TRBD2 (6 bases). Trimming shortened V by 9 bases and J by 6 bases, and 14 bases separated the two germline ends. This CDR3 spans 13 amino acids. CDR1 and CDR2 (germline): KGHDR, SFDVKD. The CDR3 sequence: CATLGGPSNEQFF. For the CDR3, the DNA is TGTGCCACCCTCGGAGGGCCGAGCAATGAGCAGTTCTTC.

The genes are TRBV6-4 and TRBJ2-3, with D possibly TRBD1 on 6 matching bases. V lost 3 bases and J lost 6, with 10 bases in between. CDR3 length equals 13 residues. CDR1 and CDR2 (germline): MRHNA, SNTAGT. The DNA of the CDR3 is TGTGCCAGCAGTGAACAGGGAAGCGATACGCAGTATTTT. This codes for CASSEQGSDTQYF.

The chain is built from TRBV6-5 and TRBJ2-1; unclear D gene. Germline V gene sequence: CDR1 MNHEY, CDR2 SVGAGI. V lost 2 bases and J 5 bases, leaving 4 bases between the germline ends. The CDR3 sequence is 12 residues long. Here the CDR3 DNA reads TGTGCCAGCAGTTACGGCCACAATGAGCAGTTCTTC. It is translated as CASSYGHNEQFF.

This clonotype was observed a handful of times. For the CDR3, the DNA is TGCAGTGCTAGAAAAAGACAGGGCGGGGAAAAGACCCAGTACTTC. It is translated as CSARKRQGGEKTQYF. The genes are TRBV20-1 and TRBJ2-5; possibly TRBD1 for D (7 bases). V was cut by 2 bases and J by 6 bases, with 19 bases left in between. Germline V gene lookup returns CDR1 DFQATT and CDR2 SNEGSKA (reference sequence). This CDR3 has 15 amino acids.

The chain combines TRBV7-6 with TRBJ2-7; D unresolved. Germline CDR1 reads SGHVS; CDR2 reads FNYEAQ. CDR3 length equals 14 residues. V gave up 2 bases and J gave up 2 bases, with 10 bases separating them. CDR3 amino acids: CASSLYPPTYEQYF. The CDR3 coding sequence is TGTGCCAGCAGCTTATATCCCCCTACCTACGAGCAGTACTTC.

The chain uses TRBV28 and TRBJ1-6; D gene ambiguous. The germline V gene has CDR1 MDHEN and CDR2 SYDVKM. The CDR3 loop spans 14 amino acids. V was pared by 5 bases and J by 4 bases, with 9 bases between. The CDR3, as DNA: TGTGCCAGCAGTCCACCGAATTATAATTCACCCCTCCACTTT. Its translation is CASSPPNYNSPLHF.